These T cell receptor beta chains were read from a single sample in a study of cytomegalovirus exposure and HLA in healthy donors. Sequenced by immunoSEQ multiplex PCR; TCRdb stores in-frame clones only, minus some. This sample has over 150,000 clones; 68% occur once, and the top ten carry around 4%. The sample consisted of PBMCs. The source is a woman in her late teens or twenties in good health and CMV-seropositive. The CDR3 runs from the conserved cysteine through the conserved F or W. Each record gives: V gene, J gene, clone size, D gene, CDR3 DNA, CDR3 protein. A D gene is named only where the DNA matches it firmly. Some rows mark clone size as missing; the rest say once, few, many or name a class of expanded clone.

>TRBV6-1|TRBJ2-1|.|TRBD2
TGTGCCAGCAGTGAAGCATTGCTAGCGGGGCATTTGCCGGATGAGCAGTTCTTC
CASSEALLAGHLPDEQFF
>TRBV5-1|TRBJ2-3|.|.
TGCGCCAGTATGAATCAGGGTCAGGGCACAGATACGCAGTATTTT
CASMNQGQGTDTQYF
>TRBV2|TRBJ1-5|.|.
TGTGCCAGCGGGCGGGCGGGCAATCAGCCCCAGCATTTT
CASGRAGNQPQHF
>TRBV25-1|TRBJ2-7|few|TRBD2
TGTGCCAGCAGTGAATATTCGGGGACTAGAAACACCTACGAGCAGTACTTC
CASSEYSGTRNTYEQYF
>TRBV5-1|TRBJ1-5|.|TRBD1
TGCGCCAGCAGCTTGCAGGGGGATCAGCCCCAGCATTTT
CASSLQGDQPQHF
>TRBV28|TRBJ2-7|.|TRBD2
TGTGCCAGCAGTTCTCCGGCTAGCGGATCCTACGAGCAGTACTTC
CASSSPASGSYEQYF
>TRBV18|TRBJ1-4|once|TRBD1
TGTGCCAGCTCCCCCCGGGACAGTAATGAAAAACTGTTTTTT
CASSPRDSNEKLFF
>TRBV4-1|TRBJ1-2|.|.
TGCGCCAGCAGCCAAGAGGAGGGAGAAGGGGTCAGGGAGAACTATGGCTACACCTTC
CASSQEEGEGVRENYGYTF
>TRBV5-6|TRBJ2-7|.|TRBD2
TGTGCCAGCAGCTTGAAAGCGGGGTACGAGCAGTACTTC
CASSLKAGYEQYF
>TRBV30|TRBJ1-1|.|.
TGTGCCTGGAGTACCAGGTCCCCTGAGGCTTTCTTT
CAWSTRSPEAFF
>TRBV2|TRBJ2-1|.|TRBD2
TGTGCCAGCAGGCCGGGACTAGCGGCCTACAATGAGCAGTTCTTC
CASRPGLAAYNEQFF
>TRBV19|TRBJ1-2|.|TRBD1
TGTGCCAGTAGTTGGGACAGGGCTAACTATGGCTACACCTTC
CASSWDRANYGYTF
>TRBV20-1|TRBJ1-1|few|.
TGCAGTCCAGTGATGAACACTGAAGCTTTCTTT
CSPVMNTEAFF
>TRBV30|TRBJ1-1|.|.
TGTGCCTGGAGTGTAAGGAGGGAGCGGTCTGAAGCTTTCTTT
CAWSVRRERSEAFF
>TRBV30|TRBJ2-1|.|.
TGTGCCTGGAGAATCGGGCCGGGAGCCGCCTACAATGAGCAGTTCTTC
CAWRIGPGAAYNEQFF